The clone carrying this T cell receptor beta chain showed up many times. The antigen remains unidentified. The germline V and J ends were trimmed by 6 bases and 2 bases, with 16 bases remaining between them. The CDR3 sequence is 15 residues long. Germline V gene data show CDR1 as MNHNS and CDR2 as SASEGT. RNA transcripts gave rise to amplified TCR beta CDR3 regions. When the TCR CDR3 underwent first-round RT-PCR, the HTBI primer set was used. A single record per CDR3 protein comes from TCRdb applying MiXCR to the multiplex PCR reads. The sample consists of about 360,000 distinct CDR3 sequences, 13% of them appearing once. The record originates from a study of T cells in Graves' hyperthyroidism and ophthalmopathy. The study, taken as a whole, reports: From stable hyperthyroidism, ophthalmopathy was set apart by a 13 V-J model.

J is TRBJ1-2 and V is TRBV6-1, with D perhaps matching TRBD1 (5 bases). The sample was blood. The TCR was taken from a woman between 18 and 29 years old with Graves' hyperthyroidism. CDR3 in amino acids: CASRGARDSNYGYTF. The CDR3 DNA is TGTGCCAGCAGGGGAGCCCGGGACTCAAACTATGGCTACACCTTC.